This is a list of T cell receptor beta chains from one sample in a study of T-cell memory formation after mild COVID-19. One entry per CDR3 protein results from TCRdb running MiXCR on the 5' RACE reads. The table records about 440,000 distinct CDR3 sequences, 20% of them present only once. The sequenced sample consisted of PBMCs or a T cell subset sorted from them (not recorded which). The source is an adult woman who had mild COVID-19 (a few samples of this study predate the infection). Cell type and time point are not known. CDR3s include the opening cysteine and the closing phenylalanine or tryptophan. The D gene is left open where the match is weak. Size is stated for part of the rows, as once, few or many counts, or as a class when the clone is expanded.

CDR3: CASGPRQGTPYEQYF; DNA: TGCGCCAGCGGCCCCCGACAGGGGACCCCCTACGAGCAGTACTTT; size: -; D: TRBD1; J: TRBJ2-7; V: TRBV5-1; length: 15
CDR3: CASSFGLGYGYTF; DNA: TGTGCCAGCAGTTTTGGGCTTGGATATGGCTACACCTTC; size: -; D: -; J: TRBJ1-2; V: TRBV12-3/TRBV12-4; length: 13
CDR3: CASNLGAGLSTEAFF; DNA: TGCGCCAGCAACCTCGGGGCAGGTTTATCCACTGAAGCTTTCTTT; size: -; D: -; J: TRBJ1-1; V: TRBV5-1; length: 15
CDR3: CASSYRVEETEAFF; DNA: TGTGCCAGCAGTTACAGGGTAGAGGAAACTGAAGCTTTCTTT; size: few; D: -; J: TRBJ1-1; V: TRBV6-5; length: 14
CDR3: CASSYLSPGQAFF; DNA: TGTGCCAGCAGCTATTTGAGCCCGGGCCAAGCTTTCTTT; size: -; D: -; J: TRBJ1-1; V: TRBV13; length: 13
CDR3: CARTPTGYYQPQHF; DNA: TGTGCCAGGACTCCCACAGGATACTATCAGCCCCAGCATTTT; size: few; D: -; J: TRBJ1-5; V: TRBV19; length: 14
CDR3: CASSSDRSPEKLFF; DNA: TGTGCCAGCAGTTCCGACAGGTCTCCTGAAAAACTGTTTTTT; size: few; D: -; J: TRBJ1-4; V: TRBV12-3/TRBV12-4; length: 14
CDR3: CASSSFPGELFF; DNA: TGCGCCAGCAGCTCGTTCCCCGGGGAGCTGTTTTTT; size: -; D: -; J: TRBJ2-2; V: TRBV5-1; length: 12
CDR3: CASSLTGHTYEQYF; DNA: TGCGCCAGCAGCTTAACAGGTCATACCTACGAGCAGTACTTC; size: few; D: -; J: TRBJ2-7; V: TRBV5-1; length: 14
CDR3: CASSLAGGNSDTQYF; DNA: TGTGCCAGCAGTTTAGCGGGGGGCAACTCAGATACGCAGTATTTT; size: -; D: -; J: TRBJ2-3; V: TRBV12-3/TRBV12-4; length: 15
CDR3: CSSTRGDEQYF; DNA: TGCAGCTCGACACGAGGGGACGAGCAGTACTTC; size: many; D: -; J: TRBJ2-7; V: TRBV29-1; length: 11
CDR3: CASGLVVRDTQYF; DNA: TGTGCCAGCGGCTTGGTCGTTAGAGATACGCAGTATTTT; size: -; D: -; J: TRBJ2-3; V: TRBV5-6; length: 13
CDR3: CATSRSRATTQYF; DNA: TGTGCCACCAGCAGGTCGAGGGCGACGACCCAGTACTTC; size: few; D: -; J: TRBJ2-5; V: TRBV15; length: 13
CDR3: CASRGREGPDYEQYF; DNA: TGTGCCAGCAGGGGGAGGGAGGGCCCAGACTACGAGCAGTACTTC; size: many; D: TRBD2; J: TRBJ2-7; V: TRBV7-8; length: 15
CDR3: CAIRLKPSGRSSYNEQFF; DNA: TGTGCCATCCGACTGAAGCCTAGCGGCAGGAGCTCCTACAATGAGCAGTTCTTC; size: -; D: TRBD2; J: TRBJ2-1; V: TRBV7-9; length: 18
CDR3: CASRQGVGNTEAFF; DNA: TGTGCCAGCAGACAGGGGGTTGGTAACACTGAAGCTTTCTTT; size: few; D: TRBD1; J: TRBJ1-1; V: TRBV7-9; length: 14
CDR3: CASSSTSGGATGELFF; DNA: TGCGCCAGCAGCTCGACTAGCGGGGGGGCCACCGGGGAGCTGTTTTTT; size: -; D: TRBD2; J: TRBJ2-2; V: TRBV5-1; length: 16
CDR3: CASSLPGTVSYNEQFF; DNA: TGTGCCAGCAGCTTACCTGGGACAGTCTCCTACAATGAGCAGTTCTTC; size: few; D: TRBD1; J: TRBJ2-1; V: TRBV11-1; length: 16
CDR3: CASRSPQGLLKPGANVLTF; DNA: TGTGCCAGCAGGTCACCCCAGGGCCTCTTGAAACCTGGGGCCAACGTCCTGACTTTC; size: -; D: -; J: TRBJ2-6; V: TRBV7-9; length: 19
CDR3: CASTRPPDTQYF; DNA: TGTGCCAGCACCCGCCCCCCAGATACGCAGTATTTT; size: -; D: -; J: TRBJ2-3; V: TRBV27; length: 12
CDR3: CASNPQGAYTEAFF; DNA: TGTGCCAGCAACCCTCAAGGGGCTTACACTGAAGCTTTCTTT; size: few; D: -; J: TRBJ1-1; V: TRBV27; length: 14
CDR3: CASRTGTNSYEQYF; DNA: TGTGCCAGCAGGACCGGGACTAACTCCTACGAGCAGTACTTC; size: few; D: TRBD2; J: TRBJ2-7; V: TRBV12-3/TRBV12-4; length: 14
CDR3: CASSNPGEPQETQYF; DNA: TGTGCCAGTAGTAACCCTGGGGAGCCTCAAGAGACCCAGTACTTC; size: few; D: -; J: TRBJ2-5; V: TRBV19; length: 15
CDR3: CASSMALGARDGYTF; DNA: TGTGCCAGTAGTATGGCATTGGGGGCTCGGGATGGCTACACCTTC; size: few; D: -; J: TRBJ1-2; V: TRBV19; length: 15
CDR3: CASSQTGNQETQYF; DNA: TGTGCCAGCTCACAGACAGGGAACCAAGAGACCCAGTACTTC; size: few; D: TRBD1; J: TRBJ2-5; V: TRBV18; length: 14
CDR3: CASSREAGHIANTGELFF; DNA: TGCGCCAGCAGCCGAGAAGCGGGGCATATCGCGAACACCGGGGAGCTGTTTTTT; size: -; D: TRBD2; J: TRBJ2-2; V: TRBV5-1; length: 18
CDR3: CASSDSPSEMATQYF; DNA: TGTGCCAGCAGTGACTCGCCTAGCGAGATGGCGACCCAGTACTTC; size: few; D: -; J: TRBJ2-5; V: TRBV6-4; length: 15
CDR3: CASSSQTSGHYNEQFF; DNA: TGTGCCAGCAGCTCACAGACTAGCGGGCATTACAATGAGCAGTTCTTC; size: -; D: TRBD2; J: TRBJ2-1; V: TRBV11-2; length: 16
CDR3: CASSLADTGSEKLFF; DNA: TGCGCCAGCAGCTTGGCCGATACGGGGAGTGAAAAACTGTTTTTT; size: few; D: -; J: TRBJ1-4; V: TRBV5-1; length: 15
CDR3: CASDSGNTIYF; DNA: TGTGCCAGCGATTCTGGAAACACCATATATTTT; size: -; D: -; J: TRBJ1-3; V: TRBV27; length: 11
CDR3: CASSASFSSYEQYF; DNA: TGTGCCAGCAGTGCCTCCTTTAGCTCCTACGAGCAGTACTTC; size: few; D: -; J: TRBJ2-7; V: TRBV27; length: 14
CDR3: CASSWNPTGGDEQFF; DNA: TGTGCCAGCAGCTGGAATCCTACAGGGGGCGATGAGCAGTTCTTC; size: few; D: TRBD1; J: TRBJ2-1; V: TRBV7-8; length: 15
CDR3: CASSPQTGGGSYEQYF; DNA: TGTGCCAGCTCACCCCAAACAGGGGGAGGTTCCTACGAGCAGTACTTC; size: -; D: TRBD1; J: TRBJ2-7; V: TRBV18; length: 16
CDR3: CASSYQDGVYEQYF; DNA: TGTGCCAGCAGTTACCAGGACGGGGTCTACGAGCAGTACTTC; size: few; D: -; J: TRBJ2-7; V: TRBV6-5; length: 14
CDR3: CASSPEQGLSYEQYF; DNA: TGTGCCAGCTCACCGGAACAGGGGTTATCCTACGAGCAGTACTTC; size: few; D: TRBD1; J: TRBJ2-7; V: TRBV18; length: 15
CDR3: CASSLWTSGISYNEQFF; DNA: TGTGCCAGCAGCCTATGGACTAGCGGGATCTCCTACAATGAGCAGTTCTTC; size: -; D: TRBD2; J: TRBJ2-1; V: TRBV7-3; length: 17
CDR3: CASSFGTKNTEAFF; DNA: TGTGCCAGCAGCTTCGGGACGAAGAACACTGAAGCTTTCTTT; size: few; D: -; J: TRBJ1-1; V: TRBV5-6; length: 14
CDR3: CASSSGMNTEAFF; DNA: TGTGCCAGCAGCTCGGGCATGAACACTGAAGCTTTCTTT; size: many; D: -; J: TRBJ1-1; V: TRBV7-9; length: 13
CDR3: CASRTGGSAEAFF; DNA: TGTGCCAGCAGGACAGGGGGTTCTGCTGAAGCTTTCTTT; size: few; D: TRBD1; J: TRBJ1-1; V: TRBV4-2; length: 13
CDR3: CASRAGTNNEAFF; DNA: TGTGCCAGCAGGGCCGGGACTAACAATGAAGCTTTCTTT; size: -; D: -; J: TRBJ1-1; V: TRBV7-9; length: 13
CDR3: CATSDPQGPSTDTQYF; DNA: TGTGCCACCAGTGATCCACAGGGGCCGAGCACAGATACGCAGTATTTT; size: few; D: TRBD1; J: TRBJ2-3; V: TRBV24-1; length: 16
CDR3: CASSSPGDTQYF; DNA: TGTGCCAGCAGCTCCCCGGGAGATACGCAGTATTTT; size: -; D: -; J: TRBJ2-3; V: TRBV7-9; length: 12
CDR3: CATSYRRTALVEQFF; DNA: TGTGCCACCAGCTATCGTCGGACTGCCTTGGTTGAGCAGTTCTTC; size: -; D: -; J: TRBJ2-1; V: TRBV15; length: 15
CDR3: CASSLAQGSYGYTF; DNA: TGTGCCAGCAGCTTAGCACAGGGCAGCTATGGCTACACCTTC; size: few; D: -; J: TRBJ1-2; V: TRBV7-2; length: 14
CDR3: CASSQGPGLAGETQYF; DNA: TGCGCCAGCAGCCAAGGACCGGGACTAGCGGGAGAGACCCAGTACTTC; size: -; D: TRBD2; J: TRBJ2-5; V: TRBV4-3; length: 16
CDR3: CASSPGGGLVSNTGELFF; DNA: TGTGCCAGCAGTCCGGGGGGGGGACTAGTTTCGAACACCGGGGAGCTGTTTTTT; size: many; D: TRBD2; J: TRBJ2-2; V: TRBV12-3/TRBV12-4; length: 18
CDR3: CSARATSGRSDTQYF; DNA: TGCAGTGCTAGGGCGACTAGCGGGAGGTCGGATACGCAGTATTTT; size: -; D: TRBD2; J: TRBJ2-3; V: TRBV20-1; length: 15
CDR3: CASSGLADTGELFF; DNA: TGTGCCAGCAGTGGACTAGCGGACACCGGGGAGCTGTTTTTT; size: few; D: TRBD2; J: TRBJ2-2; V: TRBV6-1; length: 14
CDR3: CASSFGQATYEQYF; DNA: TGTGCCAGCAGCTTCGGGCAGGCGACCTACGAGCAGTACTTC; size: few; D: -; J: TRBJ2-7; V: TRBV13; length: 14
CDR3: CASTRDTIHF; DNA: TGTGCCAGCACGAGGGACACGATACACTTC; size: few; D: -; J: TRBJ2-7; V: TRBV2; length: 10
CDR3: CASSADRDRVYEQYF; DNA: TGTGCCAGCAGCGCGGACCGGGACAGGGTATACGAGCAGTACTTC; size: -; D: TRBD1; J: TRBJ2-7; V: TRBV5-5; length: 15
CDR3: CASSTFRDQHTQYF; DNA: TGTGCCAGCAGCACCTTCCGGGACCAACATACGCAGTATTTT; size: -; D: -; J: TRBJ2-3; V: TRBV7-9; length: 14
CDR3: CSARDAAGLARGSQETQYF; DNA: TGCAGTGCTAGAGACGCGGCTGGACTAGCGAGAGGATCCCAAGAGACCCAGTACTTC; size: few; D: TRBD2; J: TRBJ2-5; V: TRBV20-1; length: 19
CDR3: CSATKDGQPQHF; DNA: TGCAGCGCCACGAAGGACGGTCAGCCCCAGCATTTT; size: -; D: -; J: TRBJ1-5; V: TRBV29-1; length: 12